The T cell receptor beta chain under discussion was sequenced for a study of regulatory T cells in long-lasting Graves disease. Broader study findings: TRBV28, TRBJ1-2 and TRBJ2-5 were favored in persistent disease.

CDR1 is SGHTA and CDR2 is FQGNSA in the germline V gene. Trimming took off 3 bases at V and 8 bases at J, with 18 bases between the two ends. The CDR3 runs to 15 residues. Time point noted: newly diagnosed GD, antithyroid drugs for less than 3 months. The TCR library was prepared using RNA isolated from PBMCs. As for this clonotype: Antigen: not known.

According to the study, TCR beta libraries were built with iRepertoire HTBI primers and CDR3-region Arm-PCR. Using its own MiXCR run on the multiplex PCR reads, TCRdb lists one record per CDR3 protein. Seen here are hundreds of thousands of distinct CDR3 sequences, roughly 16% observed once, and the top ten hold about 20%. The sample was also reused in another study, on T cells in Graves' hyperthyroidism and ophthalmopathy. That work adds: Patients with ophthalmopathy were separated from those with stable hyperthyroidism by a 13 V-J model.

The TCR sequence derives from a woman in her 30s with Graves disease. This rearrangement joins TRBV7-2 to TRBJ2-3, with D maybe TRBD2 (6 bases). The specimen was peripheral blood mononuclear cells (PBMCs), collected at new diagnosis, from a patient treated with antithyroid drugs. CDR3 bases: TGTGCCAGCAGCTTGGACCGGGACTCTTGGGGTACGCAGTATTTT. It specifies CASSLDRDSWGTQYF.